This T cell receptor (beta chain) was found in a study of cytomegalovirus exposure and HLA in healthy donors. In its sample, this clone was seen a few times. 13 Jbeta primers and 60 Vbeta primers were used for the PCR. Libraries were prepared by immunoSEQ multiplex PCR; TCRdb keeps only in-frame clonotypes and omits some of them. The data show 150,000 to 200,000 clones, with roughly 70% seen just once and 1.8% held by the top ten. This receptor was obtained from a woman aged 25-40 years in good health and CMV-seronegative. Sequencing was performed on PBMCs.

The CDR3 protein is CASSQEAGNEAFF. The CDR3, as DNA: TGCGCCAGCAGCCAAGAGGCGGGAAACGAAGCTTTCTTT. The chain links TRBV4-3 to TRBJ1-1; D gene unclear. CDR3 length equals 13 residues. The germline V and J ends were trimmed by 0 bases and 8 bases, with 10 bases remaining between them. Germline CDR1 and CDR2: LGHNA and YSLEER.